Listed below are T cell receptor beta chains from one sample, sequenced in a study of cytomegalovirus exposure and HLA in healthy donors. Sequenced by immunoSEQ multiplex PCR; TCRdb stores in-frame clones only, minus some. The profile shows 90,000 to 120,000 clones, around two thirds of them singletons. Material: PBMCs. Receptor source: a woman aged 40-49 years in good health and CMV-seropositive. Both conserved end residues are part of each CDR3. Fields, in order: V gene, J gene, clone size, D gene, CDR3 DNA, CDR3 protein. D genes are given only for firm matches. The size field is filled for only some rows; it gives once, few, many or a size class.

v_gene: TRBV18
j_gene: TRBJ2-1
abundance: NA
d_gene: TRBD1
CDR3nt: TGTGCCAGCTCACCCCCCGGGACAGTATACAATGAGCAGTTCTTC
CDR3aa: CASSPPGTVYNEQFF

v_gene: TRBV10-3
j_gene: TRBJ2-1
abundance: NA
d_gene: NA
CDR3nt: TGTGCCATCAGTGACCAGGGCAATGAGCAGTTCTTC
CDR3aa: CAISDQGNEQFF

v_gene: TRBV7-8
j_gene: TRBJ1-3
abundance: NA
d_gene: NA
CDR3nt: TGTGCCAGCACCACTCCAGGTCACTCTGGAAACACCATATATTTT
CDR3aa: CASTTPGHSGNTIYF

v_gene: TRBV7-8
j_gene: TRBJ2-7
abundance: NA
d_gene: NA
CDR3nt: TGTGCCAGCAGCTTAGGTTCCAGGTCCTACGAGCAGTACTTC
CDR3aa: CASSLGSRSYEQYF

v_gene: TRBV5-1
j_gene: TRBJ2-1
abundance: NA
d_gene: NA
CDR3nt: TGCGCCAGCAGCTTGAATCAGAACAATGAGCAGTTCTTC
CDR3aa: CASSLNQNNEQFF

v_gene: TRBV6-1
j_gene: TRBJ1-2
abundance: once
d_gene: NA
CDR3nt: TGTGCCAGCAGTGCGAGGAACTATGGCTACACCTTC
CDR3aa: CASSARNYGYTF

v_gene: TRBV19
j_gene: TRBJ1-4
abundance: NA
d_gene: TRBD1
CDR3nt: TGTGCCAGTAGGGGGACAGGGTTATTTGAAAAACTGTTTTTT
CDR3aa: CASRGTGLFEKLFF

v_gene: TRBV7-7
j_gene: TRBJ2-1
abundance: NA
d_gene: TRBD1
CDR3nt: TGTGCTAGCAGCTTAGCTTGGGGACAGGGGGCCAATGAGCAGTTCTTC
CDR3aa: CASSLAWGQGANEQFF

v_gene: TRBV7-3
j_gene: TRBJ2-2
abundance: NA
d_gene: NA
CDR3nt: TGTGCCAGCAGCCAAGAGGTCGGGGAGCTGTTTTTT
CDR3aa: CASSQEVGELFF

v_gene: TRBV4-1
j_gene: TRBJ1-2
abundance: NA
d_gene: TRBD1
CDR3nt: TGCGCCAGCAGCCAAGAGAGGACAGGGGGCGGCTACACCTTC
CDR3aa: CASSQERTGGGYTF

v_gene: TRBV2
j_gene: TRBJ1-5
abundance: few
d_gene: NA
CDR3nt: TGTGCCAGCAGTGAAGCGCTTCGTCAGGGGCAGCCCCAGCATTTT
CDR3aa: CASSEALRQGQPQHF

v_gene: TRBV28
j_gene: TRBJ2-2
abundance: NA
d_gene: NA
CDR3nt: TGTGCCAGCAGGACAGAACAAGACACCGGGGAGCTGTTTTTT
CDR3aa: CASRTEQDTGELFF

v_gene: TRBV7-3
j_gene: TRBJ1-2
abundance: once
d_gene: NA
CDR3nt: TGTGCCAGCAGCTTCGGTCAAAACTATGGCTACACCTTC
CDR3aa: CASSFGQNYGYTF

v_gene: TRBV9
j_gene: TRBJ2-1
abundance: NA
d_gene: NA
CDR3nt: TGTGCCAGCAGCGTAGGGGGGCCAAACAATGAGCAGTTCTTC
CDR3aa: CASSVGGPNNEQFF